The 32 T cell receptor beta chains presented below share a single source sample, sequenced in a study of blood T cell repertoires in COVID-19. Clones were read by immunoSEQ multiplex PCR, and TCRdb kept only the in-frame ones, dropping some. The sample lists about 320,000 clones, roughly 88% seen once, with under 2% in the top ten. Sample: peripheral blood. The receptors were sampled from a woman aged 50 to 60 with acute or convalescent COVID-19.

This clone has only one observation. The DNA for the CDR3 is TGTGCCAGCAGTTTGGCGTCGGACAGACCACCTGGGGCCAACGTCCTGACTTTC. It codes for CASSLASDRPPGANVLTF. The chain couples TRBV27 to TRBJ2-6; possibly TRBD1 for D (6 bases). This CDR3 spans 18 amino acids. V dropped 3 bases and J dropped 2 bases, with 17 bases sitting between them. The germline CDR1 and CDR2 sequences are MNHEY and SMNVEV (reference sequence).

This chain uses TRBV7-9 with TRBJ1-2, with TRBD1 as a possible D gene (6 bases). The V and J ends lost 5 bases and 4 bases respectively, with 17 bases between them. CDR1 and CDR2 (germline): SEHNR, FQNEAQ (reference sequence). This CDR3 region has 15 residues. The CDR3: CASSPGPQGIYGYTF. The DNA of the CDR3 is TGTGCCAGCAGCCCGGGCCCACAGGGAATCTATGGCTACACCTTC. Variable domain in full (rest from reference TRBV7-9 and TRBJ1-2): DTGVSQNPRHKITKRGQNVTFRCDPISEHNRLYWYRQTLGQGPEFLTYFQNEAQLEKSRLLSDRFSAERPKGSFSTLEIQRTEQGDSAMYLCASSPGPQGIYGYTFGSGTRLTVV.

The chain has TRBV25-1 and TRBJ1-2, with TRBD1 matching over 9 bases. The CDR3 runs 17 residues. Germline V lookup: CDR1 MGHDK, CDR2 SYGVNS. V lost 2 bases, J lost 8 bases, and 15 bases stayed unmatched. CDR3: CASSELGTGGAIGGYTF. DNA for the CDR3: TGTGCCAGCAGTGAACTTGGAACAGGGGGCGCGATTGGCGGCTACACCTTC.

J is TRBJ1-2 and V is TRBV5-6, with a weak D call TRBD1 (5 bases). The CDR3 contains 16 residues. From germline, CDR1 is SGHDT and CDR2 YYEEEE. Between the trimmed V and J ends, which lost 3 bases and 8 bases, there was a span of 23 bases. CDR3 protein: CASSSPLLREGRGYTF. CDR3 nucleotide sequence: TGTGCCAGCAGCTCCCCCCTCCTCAGGGAAGGAAGGGGCTACACCTTC. Based on the CDR3 plus reference TRBV5-6 and TRBJ1-2, the full variable domain is DAGVTQSPTHLIKTRGQQVTLRCSPKSGHDTVSWYQQALGQGPQFIFQYYEEEERQRGNFPDRFSGHQFPNYSSELNVNALLLGDSALYLCASSSPLLREGRGYTFGSGTRLTVV.

Details on this clone: One end of the junction is discordant with germline, which a read error may explain. The chain has TRBV27 and TRBJ2-2, with D possibly TRBD1 on 6 matching bases. The germline gives CDR1 MNHEY, CDR2 SMNVEV (reference sequence). The CDR3 loop spans 15 amino acids. In nucleotides, the CDR3 is TGTGCCAGCAGGCGAACAGGGATCTTGGCCGGGGAGCTGCTTTTT. Translation gives CASRRTGILAGELLF.

The table lists this clone with a few counts. The chain couples TRBV2 to TRBJ2-1; TRBD1 might be the D (5 bases). The CDR3 runs to 16 residues. V lost 5 bases, J lost 0 bases, and 14 bases lay in between. The germline CDR1 and CDR2 sequences are SNHLY and FYNNEI. The CDR3 DNA sequence: TGTGCCAGCAGTTCGACAGTTACTAACTCCTACAATGAGCAGTTCTTC. Its protein product is CASSSTVTNSYNEQFF.

CDR3: CASSLGASYEQYF. CDR3 nucleotide sequence: TGTGCCAGCAGCTTGGGGGCCTCCTACGAGCAGTACTTC. The rearrangement joins TRBV7-2 to TRBJ2-7, with D maybe TRBD1 (6 bases). The germline V and J ends were trimmed by 3 bases and 0 bases, with 6 bases remaining between them. Germline loops: CDR1 SGHTA, CDR2 FQGNSA. The length of the CDR3 is 13 residues.

The V and J genes are TRBV5-1 and TRBJ2-2; 10 bases line up with TRBD2. The CDR3 is 16 amino acids. The V gene's germline CDR1 is SGHRS and CDR2 YFSETQ. V lost 2 bases, J lost 6 bases, and 7 bases stayed unmatched. CDR3 in DNA: TGCGCCAGCAGCTTACCAGCGGGAGGGGACGCCGGGGAGCTGTTTTTT. It translates to CASSLPAGGDAGELFF.

This clone appeared a few times. The chain is built from TRBV6-6 and TRBJ1-2; 7 nucleotides match TRBD1. The CDR3 is made up of 16 amino acids. CDR1 and CDR2 from the germline V gene are MNHNY and SVGAGI (reference sequence). V lost 0 bases, J lost 4 bases, and 8 bases stayed unmatched. CDR3 sequence: CASSYSNSGQSYGYTF. The CDR3 nucleotides are TGTGCCAGCAGTTACTCGAATTCGGGACAGAGCTATGGCTACACCTTC.

The V gene is TRBV4-1, the J gene TRBJ2-7, with 7 bases matching TRBD2. V was pared by 0 bases and J by 2 bases, with 4 bases of the junction left unmatched. The CDR3 extends over 15 amino acids. The germline V gene encodes CDR1 MGHRA and CDR2 YSYEKL. The DNA for the CDR3 is TGCGCCAGCAGCCAAGATCCGGGGGGAACCTACGAGCAGTACTTC. This encodes CASSQDPGGTYEQYF.

The rearrangement joins TRBV6-5 to TRBJ1-1, with TRBD1 identical over 11 bases. The CDR3 covers 14 residues. CDR1 is MNHEY, CDR2 SVGAGI, per germline. The junction had 2 bases not matched to a gene; V was cut back by 8 bases and J by 0 bases. DNA of the CDR3: TGTGCCAGCGGACAGGGGGCCTTGAACACTGAAGCTTTCTTT. As protein: CASGQGALNTEAFF.

The chain is built from TRBV19 and TRBJ2-1; 7 nucleotides agree with TRBD1. This CDR3 contains 16 residues. CDR1 is LNHDA and CDR2 is SQIVND in the germline V gene (reference sequence). Unmatched junction bases numbered 15, after V lost 7 bases and J lost 6 bases. The CDR3, as DNA: TGTGCCAGTATTAAAGGACGGGACAGTGCTTTCAATGAGCAGTTCTTC. Its translation: CASIKGRDSAFNEQFF.

The chain joins TRBV18 to TRBJ1-2; a weak D match, TRBD1 (6 bases). In germline, CDR1 is KGHSH, CDR2 LQKENI. CDR3 size: 16 residues. Trimming cost V 3 bases and J 3 bases, with 17 bases left between them. CDR3 loop: CASSPTPRRGDYGYTF. CDR3 in DNA: TGTGCCAGCTCACCGACCCCCCGCAGGGGCGACTATGGCTACACCTTC.

The V call is TRBV7-9, the J call TRBJ1-2; 7 positions match TRBD1. The CDR3 covers 15 residues. J gave up 4 bases and V 5 bases, and 10 bases lay outside the gene matches. Germline CDR1 and CDR2: SEHNR and FQNEAQ (reference sequence). CDR3 loop: CASSEQGLSSYGYTF. The CDR3 nucleotides read TGTGCCAGCAGCGAACAGGGGTTGAGCTCCTATGGCTACACCTTC. The full variable domain, its missing parts supplied by reference TRBV7-9 and TRBJ1-2, is DTGVSQNPRHKITKRGQNVTFRCDPISEHNRLYWYRQTLGQGPEFLTYFQNEAQLEKSRLLSDRFSAERPKGSFSTLEIQRTEQGDSAMYLCASSEQGLSSYGYTFGSGTRLTVV.

CDR3 nucleotide sequence: TGTGCCACCAGTGATCCGGGGACAGGGGAACGCGAGCAGTACTTC. Residues: CATSDPGTGEREQYF. V gene TRBV24-1 combines with J gene TRBJ2-7; 10 nucleotides align to TRBD1. Looked up from germline, CDR1 is KGHDR and CDR2 is SFDVKD. The junction had 7 bases not matched to a gene; V was cut back by 3 bases and J by 6 bases. This CDR3 spans 15 amino acids.

V gene TRBV27 combines with J gene TRBJ2-1; 7 bases map to TRBD1. This CDR3 has 16 amino acids. Unmatched junction bases numbered 7, after V lost 5 bases and J lost 0 bases. CDR1 is MNHEY and CDR2 is SMNVEV in the germline V gene (reference sequence). In DNA form, the CDR3 reads TGTGCCAGCAGTCCGCGGACAGGAAGCTCCTACAATGAGCAGTTCTTC. Translated, it gives CASSPRTGSSYNEQFF.

This clone was counted only a few times. The chain carries TRBV27 and TRBJ1-5; D is uncertain. The CDR3 runs 14 residues. CDR1 and CDR2 from the germline V gene are MNHEY and SMNVEV (reference sequence). V was pared by 3 bases and J by 7 bases, with 13 bases between. Here the CDR3 reads CASSLAGSGQPQHF. Here the CDR3 DNA reads TGTGCCAGCAGTTTGGCGGGGAGCGGGCAGCCCCAGCATTTT.

This sequence joins TRBV9 and TRBJ2-5; D not certain. Germline V CDR1 and CDR2: SGDLS, YYNGEE. This CDR3 region has 15 residues. V lost 2 bases to trimming and J lost 1 base, with 12 bases between them. The CDR3 DNA follows: TGTGCCAGCAGCGTGGGCGTAAGGTCCCAAGAGACCCAGTACTTC. Its translation: CASSVGVRSQETQYF.

The gene calls are TRBV6-6 and TRBJ1-2; TRBD1 agrees at 8 bases. This CDR3 contains 15 residues. The V and J ends lost 2 bases and 3 bases, in that order; junction bases with no gene match: 5. The germline V gene encodes CDR1 MNHNY and CDR2 SVGAGI (reference sequence). CDR3 DNA: TGTGCCAGCAGTTACGACAGGGGATCGGACTATGGCTACACCTTC. Protein: CASSYDRGSDYGYTF.

The chain uses TRBV28 and TRBJ1-1; 7 bases map to TRBD1. The germline V gene encodes CDR1 MDHEN and CDR2 SYDVKM. V lost 4 bases to trimming and J lost 3 bases; unmatched junction nucleotides: 8. CDR3 length: 15 amino acids. The CDR3 reads CASSSPGQLDTEAFF. The CDR3 region has the DNA TGTGCCAGCAGTTCCCCGGGACAGTTAGACACTGAAGCTTTCTTT.

The chain uses TRBV2 and TRBJ1-5; possibly TRBD1 for D (5 bases). This CDR3 contains 12 residues. Germline-derived CDR1 and CDR2 are SNHLY and FYNNEI. V was clipped by 4 bases and J by 16 bases, with 17 bases between them. The CDR3 DNA reads TGTGCCAGCAGTGGACAGTCCGCTTTCTATCATTTT. Its translation is CASSGQSAFYHF.

The chain has TRBV6-6 and TRBJ2-7; weak D call: TRBD1 (6 bases). The length of the CDR3 is 14 residues. Trimming removed 0 bases from V and 2 bases from J, with 8 bases in between. Germline-derived CDR1 and CDR2 are MNHNY and SVGAGI (reference sequence). The CDR3 is CASSYSTGTYEQYF. As DNA, the CDR3 is TGTGCCAGCAGTTACTCGACAGGCACCTACGAGCAGTACTTC.

The chain carries TRBV19 and TRBJ1-1, with D tentatively TRBD1 (6 bases). The CDR3 consists of 17 residues. Germline assignment: CDR1 LNHDA and CDR2 SQIVND (reference sequence). The V end lost 1 base, the J end lost 5 bases, and 20 bases lay between the germline ends. The CDR3 loop reads CASSIVGMGGGFTEAFF. CDR3 bases: TGTGCCAGTAGTATAGTGGGCATGGGTGGGGGCTTTACTGAAGCTTTCTTT.

V is TRBV7-9 and J is TRBJ1-2; possibly TRBD1 for D (5 bases). Trimming left V 1 base short and J 4 bases short, with 13 bases between. The germline gives CDR1 SEHNR, CDR2 FQNEAQ (reference sequence). This CDR3 has 15 residues. The DNA of the CDR3 is TGTGCCAGCAGCTTAGGGAGGGGTGGCTTCTATGGCTACACCTTC. Encoded protein: CASSLGRGGFYGYTF.

The chain carries TRBV4-1 and TRBJ1-2; unclear D gene. Germline V gives CDR1 MGHRA, CDR2 YSYEKL. V was shortened by 4 bases and J by 5 bases, with 17 bases between the two germline ends. The CDR3 is made up of 15 amino acids. The CDR3 here is CASSPPPEGYYGYTF. CDR3 coding DNA: TGCGCCAGCAGCCCCCCCCCAGAGGGTTATTATGGCTACACCTTC.

CDR3 bases: TGTGCCTGGAGTGCTCTGGACAGGGCGATTGAAAAACTGTTTTTT. It codes for CAWSALDRAIEKLFF. The gene calls are TRBV30 and TRBJ1-4; TRBD1 matches at 8 bases. Germline V gene lookup returns CDR1 GTSNPN and CDR2 SVGIG (reference sequence). The V segment lost 1 base and the J segment 7 bases; nucleotides outside the gene matches: 8. The CDR3 extends over 15 amino acids.

The chain has TRBV7-3 and TRBJ1-1; no clear D gene. Germline loops: CDR1 SGHTA, CDR2 FQGTGA. The CDR3 is made up of 13 amino acids. Trimming left V 4 bases short and J 1 base short, with 7 bases between. CDR3: CASSSGANTEAFF. For the CDR3, the DNA is TGTGCCAGCAGCTCCGGAGCGAACACTGAAGCTTTCTTT.

In this sample, this clone turned up a few times. The rearrangement uses TRBV7-9 and TRBJ1-3; 8 nucleotides align to TRBD1. Per germline, CDR1 SEHNR and CDR2 FQNEAQ (reference sequence). The V gene end was trimmed by 3 bases and the J gene end by 2 bases; junction bases not matched to a gene: 6. There are 16 residues in the CDR3. The CDR3 nucleotides read TGTGCCAGCAGCTTCCAGGGGGCTTCTACTGGAAACACCATATATTTT. It yields the protein CASSFQGASTGNTIYF.

This chain connects TRBV2 to TRBJ1-1; weak D call: TRBD1 (6 bases). Germline V gene lookup returns CDR1 SNHLY and CDR2 FYNNEI. V was shortened by 7 bases and J by 7 bases, with 13 bases between the two germline ends. This CDR3 has 12 residues. CDR3 nucleotides: TGTGCCAGCACTACGGACAGCCTTGAAGCTTTCTTT. Its protein product is CASTTDSLEAFF.

This clone has more than one count but fewer than ten. The chain carries TRBV5-1 and TRBJ1-4, with D tentatively TRBD1 (5 bases). The CDR3 contains 14 residues. The germline V gene has CDR1 SGHRS and CDR2 YFSETQ. Between the trimmed V and J ends, which lost 0 bases and 5 bases, there was a span of 8 bases. The CDR3 loop is CASSLAGANEKLFF. CDR3 sequence (DNA): TGCGCCAGCAGCTTGGCTGGGGCAAATGAAAAACTGTTTTTT.

Only a few counts were recorded for this clone. The rearrangement links TRBV7-9 to TRBJ2-1; 10 nucleotides line up with TRBD2. Germline CDR1 is SEHNR and CDR2 is FQNEAQ (reference sequence). J lost 6 bases, V lost 3 bases, and 5 bases had no gene match. This CDR3 comprises 15 residues. The CDR3 DNA follows: TGTGCCAGCAGCTTCGGACTAGCGGTCCTCAATGAGCAGTTCTTC. This translates into CASSFGLAVLNEQFF. Using reference TRBV7-9 and TRBJ2-1 for the parts outside the CDR3, the full variable domain is DTGVSQNPRHKITKRGQNVTFRCDPISEHNRLYWYRQTLGQGPEFLTYFQNEAQLEKSRLLSDRFSAERPKGSFSTLEIQRTEQGDSAMYLCASSFGLAVLNEQFFGPGTRLTVL.

This chain joins TRBV7-2 and TRBJ1-2; D is unresolved. Between the trimmed V and J ends, which lost 3 bases and 2 bases, there was a span of 10 bases. The V gene's germline CDR1 is SGHTA and CDR2 FQGNSA. The CDR3 sequence is 14 residues long. The CDR3 spells CASSLAPANYGYTF. CDR3 nucleotides: TGTGCCAGCAGCTTGGCCCCAGCGAACTATGGCTACACCTTC. Drawing the rest from reference TRBV7-2 and TRBJ1-2, the complete variable domain is GAGVSQSPSNKVTEKGKDVELRCDPISGHTALYWYRQSLGQGLEFLIYFQGNSAPDKSGLPSDRFSAERTGGSVSTLTIQRTQQEDSAVYLCASSLAPANYGYTFGSGTRLTVV.